This entry lists 18 T cell receptor beta chains sequenced from one sample in a study of T cells in Graves' hyperthyroidism and ophthalmopathy. Researchers amplified the TCR beta CDR3 regions from RNA transcripts. In the first-round RT-PCR of the TCR CDR3, the HTBI primer set was used. MiXCR, run by TCRdb on the multiplex PCR reads, gives a single entry per CDR3 protein. The table includes a few hundred thousand distinct CDR3 sequences, under 20% detected once. Sample: blood. All receptors derive from a woman younger than 35 with Graves' hyperthyroidism.

This clonotype has only a few counts. DNA for the CDR3: TGTGCCAGCAGCTCCACCCGGGTTGGGGGGGGTCAGCCCCAGCATTTT. It translates to CASSSTRVGGGQPQHF. This chain joins TRBV7-8 and TRBJ1-5, with a weak D call TRBD1 (5 bases). The CDR3 has 16 residues. Germline V gene sequence: CDR1 SGHVS, CDR2 FQNEAQ. V was clipped by 4 bases and J by 6 bases, with 19 bases between them.

The sample holds many counts of this clonotype. The chain employs TRBV7-9 and TRBJ2-7; D unresolved. Looked up from germline, CDR1 is SEHNR and CDR2 is FQNEAQ (reference sequence). Trimming removed 2 bases from V and 4 bases from J, with 9 bases in between. This CDR3 contains 13 residues. CDR3 region: CASSLNGWYEQYF. CDR3 sequence (DNA): TGTGCCAGCAGCTTAAACGGGTGGTACGAGCAGTACTTC. The variable domain in full, completed from reference TRBV7-9 and TRBJ2-7, reads DTGVSQNPRHKITKRGQNVTFRCDPISEHNRLYWYRQTLGQGPEFLTYFQNEAQLEKSRLLSDRFSAERPKGSFSTLEIQRTEQGDSAMYLCASSLNGWYEQYFGPGTRLTVT.

In its sample, this clonotype was seen many times. This chain uses TRBV2 with TRBJ2-5; 9 nucleotides align to TRBD1. Per germline, CDR1 SNHLY and CDR2 FYNNEI. J was trimmed by 5 bases and V by 6 bases; bases with no gene match: 4. This CDR3 region has 13 residues. The CDR3 bases are TGTGCCAGCAGGTTAACAGGGGGCGAGACCCAGTACTTC. Protein sequence: CASRLTGGETQYF.

This clonotype has ten or more counts. The rearrangement joins TRBV2 to TRBJ1-5, with 10 nucleotides matching TRBD1. Germline V gives CDR1 SNHLY, CDR2 FYNNEI. Unmatched junction bases numbered 6, after V lost 7 bases and J lost 6 bases. The CDR3 runs 14 residues. For the CDR3, the DNA is TGTGCCAGCAAGGTGACAGGGGGCGGTCAGCCCCAGCATTTT. It is translated as CASKVTGGGQPQHF.

This clonotype was detected many times. The J gene is TRBJ1-5, the V gene TRBV20-1; D gene unclear. The germline gives CDR1 DFQATT, CDR2 SNEGSKA (reference sequence). The V gene lost 0 bases and the J gene lost 2 bases, with 14 bases spanning the gap. The CDR3 has 16 amino acids. The CDR3, as DNA: TGCAGTGCTAGAGATGGTTTTACTACCGGCAATCAGCCCCAGCATTTT. Its protein product is CSARDGFTTGNQPQHF.

This clonotype was recorded at least ten times. The germline gene is not matched at one end of the junction; a read error may be the cause. The chain joins TRBV20-1 to TRBJ2-4; the D is unclear. Germline-derived CDR1 and CDR2 are DFQATT and SNEGSKA (reference sequence). The CDR3 consists of 11 residues. The CDR3 nucleotides read TGCAGTGCTAGAGGGCCAGGCATTAAGTACTTC. It encodes CSARGPGIKYF.

This clonotype was picked up many times. The chain employs TRBV10-3 and TRBJ1-1; 7 bases align to TRBD1. This CDR3 contains 15 residues. Germline CDR1 ENHRY, CDR2 SYGVKD. The V gene end was trimmed by 11 bases and the J gene end by 3 bases; junction bases not matched to a gene: 15. The CDR3 coding sequence is TGTGCCGCAAACAGGGGAATTGGGCAGTACACTGAAGCTTTCTTT. Its translation: CAANRGIGQYTEAFF.

This clonotype came up many times. The chain recombines TRBV29-1 with TRBJ2-7; TRBD2 agrees at 8 bases. This CDR3 is 17 amino acids long. Germline assignment: CDR1 SQVTM and CDR2 ANQGSEA. The V segment lost 5 bases and the J segment 0 bases; nucleotides outside the gene matches: 15. Written as DNA, the CDR3 is TGCAGCGTTATGGGGGGCGAAGGCGGGAGGAGCTCCTACGAGCAGTACTTC. This gives the protein CSVMGGEGGRSSYEQYF.

There are many counts of this clonotype. The V gene is TRBV7-2, the J gene TRBJ2-4; perhaps TRBD1 as D (6 bases). This CDR3 is built from 15 residues. CDR1 is SGHTA and CDR2 is FQGNSA in the germline V gene. Trimming took 1 base from V and 6 from J, leaving 13 bases between them. The CDR3 nucleotides read TGTGCCAGCAGCTTAGGGGGGCTGGTTGGAAACATTCAGTACTTC. Residues: CASSLGGLVGNIQYF.

V usage is TRBV6-2 or TRBV6-3 and J usage is TRBJ1-2; D call uncertain. The V end lost 5 bases, the J end lost 3 bases, and 13 bases lay between the germline ends. The germline V gene has CDR1 MNHEY and CDR2 SVGEGT. The CDR3 consists of 14 residues. In DNA, the CDR3 is TGTGCCAGCAGTCCGTTCTGGGCGGACTATGGCTACACCTTC. Its protein is CASSPFWADYGYTF.

This clonotype was recorded at least ten times. The J gene is TRBJ1-3, the V gene TRBV6-1; no clear D gene. The CDR3 totals 13 residues. Between the trimmed V and J ends, which lost 6 bases and 8 bases, there was a span of 14 bases. The V gene's germline CDR1 is MNHNS and CDR2 SASEGT. In DNA, the CDR3 is TGTGCCAGCAGGACGGTTCTACGAGACACCATATATTTT. Its protein is CASRTVLRDTIYF.

This clonotype was recorded many times. V gene TRBV11-1 combines with J gene TRBJ2-7; 11 bases line up with TRBD1. The CDR3 totals 16 residues. After removal of 1 base from V and 5 bases from J, the junction contained 7 bases not matched to a gene. CDR1 and CDR2 (germline): SGHAT, FQDESV (reference sequence). The CDR3 DNA is TGTGCCAGCAGCTTAGGGCGAGGACAGGGGGCCCACGAGCAGTACTTC. This codes for CASSLGRGQGAHEQYF.

This clonotype was counted many times. This chain connects TRBV4-1 to TRBJ1-2, with D unclear. Germline CDR1 is MGHRA and CDR2 is YSYEKL. This CDR3 is 14 amino acids long. The V gene lost 0 bases and the J gene lost 5 bases, with 10 bases spanning the gap. The CDR3 bases are TGCGCCAGCAGCCAAGATGGCCGGGCTTATGGCTACACCTTC. Amino acids: CASSQDGRAYGYTF.

The rearrangement joins TRBV24-1 to TRBJ2-2, with 12 bases identical to TRBD2. CDR1 and CDR2 from the germline V gene are KGHDR and SFDVKD. With 3 bases clipped from V and 6 bases from J, the junction kept 4 bases outside the gene matches. The CDR3 length is 16 residues. The CDR3: CATSDLAGGPSGELFF. The CDR3 DNA reads as TGTGCCACCAGTGATCTAGCGGGGGGGCCTTCCGGGGAGCTGTTTTTT.

The chain links TRBV7-9 to TRBJ2-2; 8 bases agree with TRBD1. The CDR3 consists of 14 residues. V trimming: 8 bases; J trimming: 6 bases; junction bases outside the gene matches: 8. Germline CDR1 SEHNR, CDR2 FQNEAQ (reference sequence). The DNA of the CDR3 is TGTGCCAGCTCCCCGGGACAGGCGTCCGGGGAGCTGTTTTTT. Amino acid sequence: CASSPGQASGELFF.

This clonotype was recorded at least ten times. V and J are TRBV5-1 and TRBJ1-3, with D unresolved. V lost 4 bases, J lost 0 bases, and 17 bases lay in between. The length of the CDR3 is 17 residues. Per the germline V gene, CDR1 is SGHRS and CDR2 is YFSETQ. The DNA of the CDR3 is TGCGCCAGCAGCCTCTACCCTGCAGAACTCTCTGGAAACACCATATATTTT. It codes for CASSLYPAELSGNTIYF.

This clonotype was seen repeatedly, ten times or more. This chain links TRBV6-2 or TRBV6-3 with TRBJ2-5, with 7 nucleotides matching TRBD1. After removal of 6 bases from V and 5 bases from J, the junction contained 12 bases not matched to a gene. This CDR3 has 15 residues. From germline, CDR1 is MNHEY and CDR2 SVGEGT. The CDR3 DNA is TGTGCCAGCAGCCTACAAGGACAGGCCGGGGAGACCCAGTACTTC. Amino acids: CASSLQGQAGETQYF.

This clonotype was counted at least ten times. The V call is TRBV9, the J call TRBJ2-6; D uncertain. This CDR3 has 16 residues. Trimming left V 0 bases short and J 2 bases short, with 9 bases between. The germline V gene encodes CDR1 SGDLS and CDR2 YYNGEE. The CDR3 loop reads CASSVDPTPGANVLTF. DNA of the CDR3: TGTGCCAGCAGCGTAGATCCGACACCTGGGGCCAACGTCCTGACTTTC.